This T cell receptor beta chain is from a study of Graves' ophthalmopathy and Graves' hyperthyroidism. CDR1 SGHTA and CDR2 FQGNSA come from the germline V gene. Deletions cut 2 bases from V and 0 bases from J, with 11 bases between. The CDR3 is made up of 15 amino acids. RNA transcripts were the source from which TCR beta CDR3 regions were amplified. Second-round multiplex PCR followed a first-round RT-PCR using HTBI primers. TCRdb reprocessed the multiplex PCR reads with MiXCR, giving one entry per CDR3 protein. The table includes approximately 500,000 distinct CDR3 sequences, about 15% detected once. This clonotype appeared many times. The antigen remains undetermined. Excluded were patients with other autoimmune diseases, uncontrolled infections, pregnancy or lactation. The PBMCs had their origin in around 9.1 ml of fresh peripheral blood. Study results and caveats: As the model predicted ophthalmopathy progression, it achieved a sensitivity of 65% to 71% and a specificity of 72.22%. In separating ophthalmopathy from stable hyperthyroidism, a 13-signature model achieved 85% to 90% sensitivity and about 80% specificity.

This TCR derives from a woman aged 25-40 years with Graves' ophthalmopathy. Sequenced: blood. The rearrangement links TRBV7-2 to TRBJ2-7; perhaps TRBD2 as D (6 bases). The CDR3 region is CASSLRPSDSYEQYF. The CDR3 nucleotides read TGTGCCAGCAGCTTAAGACCTAGCGACTCCTACGAGCAGTACTTC.